Shown below are 13 T cell receptor beta chains from a single sample sequenced in a study of T-cell reconstitution after alpha-beta-depleted transplantation in children. Unique molecular identifiers were incorporated when the TCRbeta library was constructed. TCRdb reprocessed the PCR reads with MiXCR, giving one entry per CDR3 protein. The profile covers 200,000 to 300,000 distinct CDR3 sequences, with roughly a quarter appearing a single time and about 4.8% taken by the ten largest. This specimen consisted of PBMCs, mostly from graft donor cells, obtained 360 days after TCRalphabeta/CD19-depleted stem cell transplant. The receptors come from a female patient younger than 10 who had a stem cell transplant for congenital amegakaryocytic thrombocytopenia, so the T cells may come from the graft donor.

This chain uses TRBV7-2 with TRBJ2-4; 10 bases agree with TRBD2. V was clipped by 2 bases and J by 0 bases; unmatched bases: 1. This CDR3 contains 16 residues. Germline V gives CDR1 SGHTA, CDR2 FQGNSA. The CDR3 nucleotides are TGTGCCAGCAGCTTAAGCGGGGGGGTAGCCAAAAACATTCAGTACTTC. Its protein product is CASSLSGGVAKNIQYF. Combining the CDR3 with reference TRBV7-2 and TRBJ2-4 gives the whole variable domain GAGVSQSPSNKVTEKGKDVELRCDPISGHTALYWYRQSLGQGLEFLIYFQGNSAPDKSGLPSDRFSAERTGGSVSTLTIQRTQQEDSAVYLCASSLSGGVAKNIQYFGAGTRLSVL.

The rearrangement links TRBV20-1 to TRBJ2-3; no clear D. This CDR3 region has 13 residues. V was shortened by 2 bases and J by 2 bases, with 8 bases between the two germline ends. Per the germline V gene, CDR1 is DFQATT and CDR2 is SNEGSKA (reference sequence). CDR3 nucleotide sequence: TGCAGTGCTAGAACAGTCTACACAGATACGCAGTATTTT. Residues: CSARTVYTDTQYF.

The chain couples TRBV18 to TRBJ2-1, with TRBD2 matching 9 bases. Per the germline V gene, CDR1 is KGHSH and CDR2 is LQKENI. The CDR3 is made up of 15 amino acids. V dropped 2 bases and J dropped 3; count of bases not matched to a gene: 2. The CDR3 DNA follows: TGTGCCAGCTCACCAGGACTAGCGATCTACAATGAGCAGTTCTTC. Its protein is CASSPGLAIYNEQFF.

This chain joins TRBV24-1 and TRBJ2-3; TRBD2 aligns across 8 bases. Germline V gene data show CDR1 as KGHDR and CDR2 as SFDVKD. The CDR3 extends over 16 amino acids. With V trimmed by 3 bases and J by 3 bases, 7 bases remained unmatched. Here the CDR3 DNA reads TGTGCCACCAGTGATCGGAGCGGGGGTAGGACAGATACGCAGTATTTT. Translating it yields CATSDRSGGRTDTQYF.

This clonotype was seen once. J is TRBJ2-1 and V is TRBV30; 13 bases are shared with TRBD2. Trimming removed 1 base from V and 9 bases from J; junction bases left unmatched: 6. Germline lookup yields CDR1 GTSNPN and CDR2 SVGIG (reference sequence). The CDR3 has 15 amino acids. DNA for the CDR3: TGTGCCTGGAGTGAAGGACTAGCGGGAGATATTGAGCAGTTCTTC. It codes for CAWSEGLAGDIEQFF.

The gene calls are TRBV6-5 and TRBJ1-3; D gene uncertain. This CDR3 has 13 residues. Germline CDR1 MNHEY, CDR2 SVGAGI. The ends were cut back, 2 bases at V and 4 bases at J, with 6 bases in the middle. CDR3 in DNA: TGTGCCAGCAGTTACCGCAGGGGAAACACCATATATTTT. It is translated as CASSYRRGNTIYF.

This clonotype was counted a single time. The chain is built from TRBV3-1 and TRBJ2-7; a weak D match, TRBD2 (6 bases). This CDR3 comprises 14 residues. Germline CDR1 and CDR2: LGHDT and YNNKEL (reference sequence). Trimming left V 1 base short and J 3 bases short, with 10 bases between. The CDR3 here is CASSQGRGIYEQYF. The CDR3 DNA reads TGTGCCAGCAGCCAAGGGCGGGGAATCTACGAGCAGTACTTC.

This clonotype was counted between two and nine times. The V and J genes are TRBV20-1 and TRBJ2-7, with TRBD1 matching over 9 bases. The germline gives CDR1 DFQATT, CDR2 SNEGSKA (reference sequence). The trim removed 0 bases at V and 3 bases at J, leaving 15 bases unmatched. This CDR3 contains 18 residues. The CDR3, as DNA: TGCAGTGCTAGAGATCCTCTTTACCGGGACAGGGAGATCTACGAGCAGTACTTC. It encodes CSARDPLYRDREIYEQYF.

The genes are TRBV12-3 or TRBV12-4 and TRBJ2-3; D is uncertain. The CDR3 sequence is 12 residues long. V was trimmed by 10 bases and J by 1 base, leaving 9 bases between them. CDR3: CATRSGTDTQYF. The CDR3 bases are TGTGCCACCCGTAGTGGCACAGATACGCAGTATTTT.

The chain recombines TRBV7-9 with TRBJ2-1; no clear D gene. This CDR3 is built from 12 residues. Germline CDR1 is SEHNR and CDR2 is FQNEAQ (reference sequence). The V and J ends lost 2 bases and 6 bases respectively, with 5 bases between them. The CDR3 sequence is CASSLSVNEQFF. In nucleotides, the CDR3 is TGTGCCAGCAGCTTATCGGTCAATGAGCAGTTCTTC.

The chain joins TRBV30 to TRBJ2-1; D not resolved. CDR3 length: 13 residues. Germline assignment: CDR1 GTSNPN and CDR2 SVGIG (reference sequence). The V and J ends lost 0 bases and 6 bases respectively, with 9 bases between them. The DNA of the CDR3 is TGTGCCTGGAGTGTCTACGTCCCCAATGAGCAGTTCTTC. It is translated as CAWSVYVPNEQFF.

The rearrangement uses TRBV29-1 and TRBJ2-7, with TRBD1 matching 8 bases. This CDR3 is built from 14 residues. The V and J ends lost 2 bases and 5 bases, in that order; junction bases with no gene match: 8. Germline V gene sequence: CDR1 SQVTM, CDR2 ANQGSEA. CDR3 loop: CSVEFGTGLNEQYF. CDR3 sequence (DNA): TGCAGCGTTGAATTTGGGACAGGTCTAAACGAGCAGTACTTC.

This clonotype was observed a few times. The rearrangement uses TRBV25-1 and TRBJ1-2, with D unclear. Germline V gene lookup returns CDR1 MGHDK and CDR2 SYGVNS. The CDR3 totals 13 residues. Trimming removed 5 bases from V and 3 bases from J, with 10 bases in between. CDR3 bases: TGTGCCAGCAGTAACTTGGCAGACTATGGCTACACCTTC. Protein sequence: CASSNLADYGYTF.